This T cell receptor beta chain was sequenced in a study of beta chain features in type 1 diabetes. The isolated RNA, all of it, was reverse transcribed, so expressed TCRB transcripts were what got sequenced. Produced via immunoSEQ multiplex PCR; TCRdb's table is partial and in-frame only. The sample includes roughly 150,000 clones, 9% to 10% of them seen just once. Study results and limitations: Small HLA sub-analyses could not settle whether HLA shapes TCRB rearrangement. TCRB CDR3s from Type 1 diabetes patients were moderately but significantly shorter in all four CD4+ subsets.

The CDR3 loop spans 17 amino acids. V was cut by 5 bases and J by 1 base, with 19 bases left in between. CDR1 is SEHNR, CDR2 FQNEAQ, per germline (reference sequence). This clone was picked up a small number of times. Its antigen is unknown. The source material was central memory CD4+ T cells from blood. V and J are TRBV7-9 and TRBJ2-3, with D possibly matching TRBD2 (5 bases). The receptor's source is a woman in her twenties or thirties with type 1 diabetes. The CDR3 loop is CASSGSTRESGTDTQYF. CDR3 DNA: TGTGCCAGCAGCGGTTCAACTCGGGAATCAGGCACAGATACGCAGTATTTT.